A selection of T cell receptor beta chains follows, all from one sample in a study of blood T cell repertoires in COVID-19. Assay: immunoSEQ multiplex PCR; the TCRdb copy retains only in-frame clones and omits some. The data contain 300,000 to 350,000 clones, more than 75% of them seen just once; the ten biggest clones take up 1%. Sequencing input: PBMCs or T cells enriched from blood (not recorded which). These receptors were taken from a woman under 40 who had recovered from COVID-19. Each CDR3 is given with its conserved first and last residue. The D gene is left open where the match is weak. Expanded clones get a size class; other rows say once, few or many, or leave the size out.

d_call j_call v_call clone_size cdr3_aa cdr3_nt
- TRBJ1-1 TRBV4-3 - CASSRGGTTEAFF TGCGCCAGCAGCCGAGGGGGTACCACTGAAGCTTTCTTT
TRBD1 TRBJ2-2 TRBV19 - CASSLTGAPGELFF TGTGCCAGTAGTCTAACAGGGGCCCCCGGGGAGCTGTTTTTT
TRBD2 TRBJ2-1 TRBV5-4 - CASSLAAASGANEQFF TGTGCCAGCAGCTTGGCCGCGGCTAGCGGGGCCAATGAGCAGTTCTTC
TRBD1 TRBJ1-1 TRBV5-6 - CASSLDIAGQGNTEAFF TGTGCCAGCAGCTTGGATATTGCGGGACAGGGGAACACTGAAGCTTTCTTT
- TRBJ1-2 TRBV29-1 - CSVQNYGYTF TGCAGCGTTCAGAACTATGGCTACACCTTC
TRBD1 TRBJ1-4 TRBV5-1 - CASSLNPRDRGRVITNEKLFF TGCGCCAGCAGCTTAAACCCCCGGGACAGGGGGCGCGTAATAACTAATGAAAAACTGTTTTTT
TRBD1 TRBJ2-7 TRBV28 - CASSSTGTGNEQYF TGTGCCAGCAGTAGCACCGGGACAGGGAACGAGCAGTACTTC
- TRBJ2-1 TRBV19 - CASSISGSYTYNEQFF TGTGCCAGTAGTATATCGGGGTCCTATACCTACAATGAGCAGTTCTTC
- TRBJ2-5 TRBV12-3/TRBV12-4 - CASSPGLGETQYF TGTGCCAGCAGTCCAGGGTTAGGGGAGACCCAGTACTTC
TRBD1 TRBJ1-4 TRBV27 - CASSFIGQGRLFF TGTGCCAGCAGTTTTATCGGACAGGGAAGACTGTTTTTT
- TRBJ2-7 TRBV15 - CATSSRFSYEQYF TGTGCCACCAGCAGTAGATTCTCCTACGAGCAGTACTTC
- TRBJ2-7 TRBV5-1 - CASSPQSGDEQYF TGCGCCAGCAGCCCGCAATCCGGGGACGAGCAGTACTTC
TRBD1 TRBJ1-1 TRBV12-3/TRBV12-4 - CASSLAGGVEAFF TGTGCCAGCAGCCTAGCAGGGGGCGTTGAAGCTTTCTTT
TRBD1 TRBJ1-1 TRBV25-1 - CASSGPETGGFRLAFF TGTGCCAGCAGTGGCCCGGAGACAGGGGGCTTTCGGCTGGCTTTCTTT
- TRBJ1-5 TRBV19 - CASTPGFSSNQPQHF TGTGCCAGTACCCCAGGGTTTTCGAGCAATCAGCCCCAGCATTTT
TRBD1 TRBJ1-6 TRBV19 - CASSIVSRQGDSPLHF TGTGCCAGTAGTATAGTTTCACGACAGGGCGATTCACCCCTCCACTTT
- TRBJ1-5 TRBV7-9 - CASSLALIGADNQPQHF TGTGCCAGCAGCTTAGCGTTAATAGGGGCTGACAATCAGCCCCAGCATTTT
TRBD1 TRBJ1-1 TRBV18 - CASSVGQGATEAFF TGTGCCAGCTCGGTCGGACAGGGGGCAACTGAAGCTTTCTTT
TRBD1 TRBJ1-2 TRBV9 - CASSEAGTGGPNYGYTF TGTGCCAGCAGCGAAGCCGGGACAGGGGGCCCAAACTATGGCTACACCTTC
- TRBJ2-7 TRBV29-1 - CSVAGRLSPYEQYF TGCAGCGTTGCAGGCAGACTAAGCCCCTACGAGCAGTACTTC
- TRBJ1-4 TRBV28 - CASSPRGGEKLFF TGTGCCAGCAGTCCGCGGGGAGGGGAAAAACTGTTTTTT
TRBD1 TRBJ1-1 TRBV28 - CASSEQGVGTEAFF TGTGCCAGCAGTGAACAGGGGGTGGGCACTGAAGCTTTCTTT
TRBD1 TRBJ2-5 TRBV5-1 - CASSLAGQGLQETQYF TGCGCCAGCAGCTTGGCGGGACAGGGTTTACAAGAGACCCAGTACTTC
TRBD1 TRBJ2-1 TRBV6-2/TRBV6-3 - CASSNRGLYNEQFF TGTGCCAGCAGTAACAGGGGCCTCTACAATGAGCAGTTCTTC
TRBD1 TRBJ1-5 TRBV6-6 few CASSRAGGEYSNQPQHF TGTGCCAGCAGTCGGGCAGGGGGAGAATATAGCAATCAGCCCCAGCATTTT
- TRBJ1-5 TRBV27 - CASSSEAGQPQHF TGTGCCAGCAGTTCGGAGGCGGGCCAGCCCCAGCATTTT
TRBD1 TRBJ1-1 TRBV6-5 few CASRSRGMNTEAFF TGTGCCAGCAGGTCCAGGGGGATGAACACTGAAGCTTTCTTT